This T cell receptor (beta chain) was profiled in a study of regulatory T cells in long-lasting Graves disease. CDR3 length: 17 amino acids. Germline CDR1 and CDR2: MNHGY and SAAAGT. V was cut by 2 bases and J by 10 bases, with 21 bases left in between. The time point: newly diagnosed GD, antithyroid drugs for less than 3 months. Scientists built the TCR library using RNA that was extracted from PBMCs. Sequencing libraries for TCR beta were prepared with iRepertoire HTBI primers and Arm-PCR of CDR3 regions. From the multiplex PCR reads, TCRdb called clonotypes with MiXCR, one entry per CDR3 protein. This repertoire shows under 450,000 distinct CDR3 sequences, around 15% found once; its top ten account for 20% to 25%. The sample also formed part of further work on T cells in Graves' hyperthyroidism and ophthalmopathy. That work adds: Blood samples included most of the expanded thyroid clonotypes exceeding 0.001. In validation, the model predicted ophthalmopathy. These predictions came a median roughly 7.1 months before onset.

Specimen: peripheral blood mononuclear cells (PBMCs), collected at new diagnosis, from a patient treated with antithyroid drugs. The clonotype comes from a woman between 18 and 30 years old with Graves disease. The chain couples TRBV6-8 to TRBJ1-6; D may be TRBD1 (5 bases). This CDR3 reads CASSYESSRADGSPLHF. The CDR3, as DNA: TGTGCCAGCAGTTACGAATCTAGCAGGGCGGACGGATCACCCCTCCACTTT.